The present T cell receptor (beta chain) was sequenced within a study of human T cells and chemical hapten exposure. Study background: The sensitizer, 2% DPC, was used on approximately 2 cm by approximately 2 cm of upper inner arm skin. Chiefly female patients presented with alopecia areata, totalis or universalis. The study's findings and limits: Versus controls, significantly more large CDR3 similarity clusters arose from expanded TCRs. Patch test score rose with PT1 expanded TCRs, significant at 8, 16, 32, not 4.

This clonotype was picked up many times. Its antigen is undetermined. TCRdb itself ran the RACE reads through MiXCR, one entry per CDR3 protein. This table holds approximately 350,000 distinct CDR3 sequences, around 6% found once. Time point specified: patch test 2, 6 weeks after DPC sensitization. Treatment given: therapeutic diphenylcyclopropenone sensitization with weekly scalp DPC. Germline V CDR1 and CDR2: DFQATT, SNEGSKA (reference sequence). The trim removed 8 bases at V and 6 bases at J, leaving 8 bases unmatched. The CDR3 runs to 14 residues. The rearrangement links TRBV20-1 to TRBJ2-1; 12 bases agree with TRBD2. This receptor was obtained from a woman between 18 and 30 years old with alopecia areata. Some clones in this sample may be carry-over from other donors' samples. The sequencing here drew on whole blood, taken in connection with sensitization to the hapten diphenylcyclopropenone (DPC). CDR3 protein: CSLSLAGGVNEQFF. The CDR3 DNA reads TGCAGTCTCTCTCTAGCGGGGGGGGTCAATGAGCAGTTCTTC.